Presented here are 29 T cell receptor beta chains from one specimen sequenced in a study of immune evolution from preneoplasia to lung adenocarcinoma. Clones were sequenced by immunoSEQ multiplex PCR, and TCRdb holds only the in-frame ones, with some missing. Of approximately 7,600 clones in the sample, roughly 72% were seen once. Sequencing used FFPE lung adenocarcinoma in situ tissue. The receptors stem from a donor older than 65 with lung adenocarcinoma. Some clones in this sample may be carry-over from other donors' samples.

This chain joins TRBV5-1 and TRBJ2-7, with TRBD1 identical over 7 bases. The CDR3 length is 14 residues. V trimming: 7 bases; J trimming: 1 base; junction bases outside the gene matches: 8. Germline loops: CDR1 SGHRS, CDR2 YFSETQ. The CDR3 sequence is CASSLRTGSYEQYF. The CDR3 DNA sequence: TGCGCCAGCTCTTTGCGGACAGGTTCCTACGAGCAGTACTTC.

This clone was observed a single time. The chain recombines TRBV7-8 with TRBJ2-7, with D perhaps matching TRBD2 (6 bases). The CDR3 totals 15 residues. V lost 4 bases to trimming and J lost 6 bases, with 19 bases between them. CDR1 is SGHVS and CDR2 is FQNEAQ in the germline V gene. In nucleotides, the CDR3 is TGTGCCAGCAGCTGGGGCGGGACCAATCTTATCGAGCAGTACTTC. It is translated as CASSWGGTNLIEQYF.

The V gene is TRBV15, the J gene TRBJ2-3; D is perhaps TRBD2 (5 bases). With 5 bases removed from V and 5 bases from J, the gap between germline ends came to 8 bases. This CDR3 is 12 amino acids long. Germline V CDR1 and CDR2: LNHNV, YYDKDF (reference sequence). The CDR3 reads CATSPRGDTQYF. The CDR3 nucleotides read TGTGCCACCAGCCCCCGGGGAGATACGCAGTATTTT.

The V gene is TRBV5-4, the J gene TRBJ2-5; D could derive from TRBD1 or TRBD2 (5 bases each). This CDR3 comprises 15 residues. V lost 3 bases and J 5 bases, leaving 17 bases between the germline ends. Germline values: CDR1 SGHNT, CDR2 YYREEE (reference sequence). The chain's CDR3 is CASSSGGGRFETQYF. CDR3 nucleotide sequence: TGTGCCAGCAGCTCGGGTGGGGGACGATTCGAGACCCAGTACTTC.

The genes are TRBV18 and TRBJ2-7, with a weak D call TRBD2 (6 bases). This CDR3 region has 12 residues. The germline CDR1 and CDR2 sequences are KGHSH and LQKENI. Trimming removed 6 bases at V and 6 bases at J, with 12 bases between. CDR3 nucleotide sequence: TGTGCCAGCTCCCCAGGGCGGGGCGAGCAGTACTTC. Protein: CASSPGRGEQYF.

The genes are TRBV5-1 and TRBJ1-5; 9 bases fit TRBD1. There are 15 residues in the CDR3. The ends lost 0 bases at V and 5 bases at J; junction bases unmatched: 3. Germline loops: CDR1 SGHRS, CDR2 YFSETQ. This CDR3 is CASSLAGTGYQPQHF. The CDR3 region has the DNA TGCGCCAGCAGCTTGGCGGGGACAGGGTATCAGCCCCAGCATTTT.

The chain combines TRBV19 with TRBJ2-7, with 8 nucleotides matching TRBD2. V shed 3 bases and J 1 base; nucleotides not matched to a gene: 2. This CDR3 spans 14 amino acids. Germline-derived CDR1 and CDR2 are LNHDA and SQIVND (reference sequence). CDR3 amino acids: CASSMAGGSYEQYF. CDR3 sequence (DNA): TGTGCCAGTAGTATGGCGGGGGGATCCTACGAGCAGTACTTC.

By share, this clone ranks as medium-sized. The chain joins TRBV11-2 to TRBJ2-7, with 13 bases fitting TRBD2. Germline V gene lookup returns CDR1 SGHAT and CDR2 FQNNGV. The CDR3 spans 18 residues. After removal of 6 bases from V and 3 bases from J, the junction contained 14 bases not matched to a gene. The CDR3 DNA sequence: TGTGCCAGCAGACAATTAGGGACTAGCGGGGACTCTTTCTACGAGCAGTACTTC. Protein sequence: CASRQLGTSGDSFYEQYF. Complete variable domain (other parts from reference TRBV11-2 and TRBJ2-7): EAGVAQSPRYKIIEKRQSVAFWCNPISGHATLYWYQQILGQGPKLLIQFQNNGVVDDSQLPKDRFSAERLKGVDSTLKIQPAKLEDSAVYLCASRQLGTSGDSFYEQYFGPGTRLTVT.

The V and J genes are TRBV28 and TRBJ2-4; D gene unclear. V was pared by 5 bases and J by 0 bases, with 11 bases between. The germline V gene encodes CDR1 MDHEN and CDR2 SYDVKM. This CDR3 contains 15 residues. Here the CDR3 DNA reads TGTGCCAGCAGTACGACCCAGATAGCCAAAAACATTCAGTACTTC. The encoded protein is CASSTTQIAKNIQYF.

In this sample, this clone turned up a few times. This rearrangement joins TRBV28 to TRBJ1-5, with a weak D call TRBD1 (5 bases). The CDR3 has 14 amino acids. The V gene's germline CDR1 is MDHEN and CDR2 SYDVKM. Deletions cut 7 bases from V and 6 bases from J, with 16 bases between. The CDR3 sequence: CASNTGGGGQPQHF. The CDR3 DNA is TGTGCCAGCAACACTGGGGGTGGCGGTCAGCCCCAGCATTTT.

The chain is built from TRBV4-1 and TRBJ2-7; D is possibly TRBD2 (6 bases). This CDR3 comprises 13 residues. Germline V gives CDR1 MGHRA, CDR2 YSYEKL. Deletions cut 3 bases from V and 7 bases from J, with 13 bases between. The CDR3 spells CASSHPGLDEQYF. The CDR3 nucleotides read TGCGCCAGCAGCCATCCGGGACTCGATGAGCAGTACTTC.

V gene TRBV19 combines with J gene TRBJ2-3; 7 bases match TRBD2. Per germline, CDR1 LNHDA and CDR2 SQIVND (reference sequence). V lost 3 bases to trimming and J lost 6 bases; unmatched junction nucleotides: 9. The length of the CDR3 is 15 residues. CDR3 in amino acids: CASSITAGARDTQYF. CDR3 bases: TGTGCCAGTAGTATCACCGCGGGAGCCCGTGATACGCAGTATTTT.

The chain employs TRBV7-4 and TRBJ1-5; TRBD1 matches at 9 bases. Germline trimming cut 1 base from V and 9 bases from J; bases unmatched to any gene: 7. Germline CDR1 reads SGHVT; CDR2 reads SQSDAQ. This CDR3 comprises 15 residues. For the CDR3, the DNA is TGTGCCAGCAGCTTAGAATACAGGGGGCGGGGGCCCCAGCATTTT. It specifies CASSLEYRGRGPQHF.

This rearrangement joins TRBV19 to TRBJ2-1; 10 bases map to TRBD1. Trimming removed 6 bases from V and 7 bases from J; junction bases left unmatched: 6. The CDR3 contains 14 residues. Germline V gene data show CDR1 as LNHDA and CDR2 as SQIVND (reference sequence). CDR3 amino acids: CASRPTGGGNEQFF. CDR3 coding DNA: TGTGCCAGTAGACCGACAGGGGGCGGGAATGAGCAGTTCTTC.

This clone rates as large (0.1 to 1%). The rearrangement links TRBV7-2 to TRBJ1-6; D ambiguous. V was clipped by 5 bases and J by 9 bases, with 11 bases between them. CDR1 and CDR2 from the germline V gene are SGHTA and FQGNSA. There are 13 residues in the CDR3. CDR3 region: CASSPFLGSPLHF. The CDR3 DNA follows: TGTGCCAGCAGCCCTTTCCTGGGTTCACCCCTCCACTTT.

The V call is TRBV19, the J call TRBJ1-6; D possibly corresponds to TRBD1 (6 bases). From germline, CDR1 is LNHDA and CDR2 SQIVND (reference sequence). V was trimmed by 4 bases and J by 0 bases, leaving 10 bases between them. This CDR3 region has 16 residues. The CDR3 DNA sequence: TGTGCCAGTAGTAGCGACAGGAGCTCCTATAATTCACCCCTCCACTTT. Translated, it gives CASSSDRSSYNSPLHF.

This clone showed up just a few times. The chain carries TRBV5-1 and TRBJ1-6, with D uncertain. V lost 3 bases, J lost 7 bases, and 5 bases lay in between. The CDR3 covers 12 residues. Germline V CDR1 and CDR2: SGHRS, YFSETQ. The CDR3 coding sequence is TGCGCCAGCAGCTCGGGAAATTCACCCCTCCACTTT. Translating gives CASSSGNSPLHF.

The V and J genes are TRBV29-1 and TRBJ2-1; 7 bases fit TRBD1. Germline V CDR1 and CDR2: SQVTM, ANQGSEA. V lost 1 base, J lost 0 bases, and 3 bases stayed unmatched. This CDR3 comprises 15 residues. The CDR3 region is CSVEGGQASYNEQFF. The CDR3 DNA reads TGCAGCGTTGAAGGCGGACAGGCCTCCTACAATGAGCAGTTCTTC.

In this sample, this clone is medium-sized. This chain joins TRBV10-3 and TRBJ2-1; D ambiguous. Trimming took 3 bases from V and 0 from J, leaving 9 bases between them. CDR3 size: 15 residues. CDR1 and CDR2 (germline): ENHRY, SYGVKD. CDR3 nucleotides: TGTGCCATCAGTGACCCCGGGCTCTCCTACAATGAGCAGTTCTTC. This translates into CAISDPGLSYNEQFF.

The V call is TRBV5-1, the J call TRBJ2-7; D possibly corresponds to TRBD1 (6 bases). V lost 2 bases and J lost 5, with 11 bases in between. CDR1 is SGHRS and CDR2 is YFSETQ in the germline V gene. CDR3 length equals 13 residues. The CDR3 here is CASSLQGPDEQYF. Written as DNA, the CDR3 is TGCGCCAGCAGCTTACAGGGACCGGACGAGCAGTACTTC.

In its sample, this clone was seen once. V usage is TRBV21-1 and J usage is TRBJ2-4. TRBV21-1 is marked as a pseudogene. CDR3 length: 15 amino acids. CDR3 amino acids: CASSRGNPSKNIQYF. As DNA, the CDR3 is TGTGCCAGCAGCAGGGGAAACCCTTCCAAAAACATTCAGTACTTC.

The gene calls are TRBV27 and TRBJ2-4, with 12 positions matching TRBD2. This CDR3 has 16 amino acids. Germline CDR1 is MNHEY and CDR2 is SMNVEV (reference sequence). V dropped 5 bases and J dropped 4; count of bases not matched to a gene: 6. CDR3 nucleotides: TGTGCCAGCAGTAAACGAGGGACTAGCGGGAAAAACATTCAGTACTTC. Its translation is CASSKRGTSGKNIQYF.

Notes on this clone: The same CDR3 also results from other DNA sequences found in this sample. This sequence joins TRBV18 and TRBJ1-1, with TRBD1 matching over 8 bases. J gave up 0 bases and V 3 bases, and 3 bases lay outside the gene matches. Looked up from germline, CDR1 is KGHSH and CDR2 is LQKENI. This CDR3 is built from 15 residues. Written as DNA, the CDR3 is TGTGCCAGCTCACCGACAGGGGACATGAACACTGAAGCTTTCTTT. This codes for CASSPTGDMNTEAFF.

This rearrangement joins TRBV6-1 to TRBJ1-1; 7 positions match TRBD1. The CDR3 runs to 14 residues. CDR1 and CDR2 from the germline V gene are MNHNS and SASEGT. V shed 7 bases, J shed 4 bases, and the junction held 9 bases outside the gene matches. The CDR3 here is CASKSSGGGTEAFF. The CDR3 coding sequence is TGTGCCAGCAAGAGTTCAGGGGGGGGCACTGAAGCTTTCTTT.

The J gene is TRBJ2-2, the V gene TRBV7-6; D gene unclear. The germline gives CDR1 SGHVS, CDR2 FNYEAQ. The length of the CDR3 is 13 residues. Deletions cut 5 bases from V and 5 bases from J, with 9 bases between. The DNA of the CDR3 is TGTGCCAGCAGCCTGGGTAATACCGGGGAGCTGTTTTTT. Amino acids: CASSLGNTGELFF.

The V gene is TRBV5-5, the J gene TRBJ1-5, with a possible D match to TRBD1 (6 bases). Trimming shortened V by 0 bases and J by 7 bases, and 14 bases separated the two germline ends. Germline loops: CDR1 SGHKS, CDR2 YYEKEE (reference sequence). The CDR3 totals 15 residues. The CDR3 bases are TGTGCCAGCAGCTTGGAGGCAGGGGTCCGGCAGCCCCAGCATTTT. Amino acid sequence: CASSLEAGVRQPQHF.

This clone was seen only a few times. The rearrangement uses TRBV7-8 and TRBJ1-6; TRBD1 is a possible D gene (6 bases). CDR1 SGHVS and CDR2 FQNEAQ come from the germline V gene. The V end was cut by 2 bases, the J end by 6 bases, with 8 bases between. The length of the CDR3 is 14 residues. CDR3 region: CASSLRGANSPLHF. The CDR3 bases are TGTGCCAGCAGCTTACGGGGGGCTAATTCACCCCTCCACTTT.

V and J are TRBV9 and TRBJ2-7, with 9 bases aligning to TRBD2. J was trimmed by 3 bases and V by 3 bases; bases with no gene match: 7. This CDR3 spans 15 amino acids. Germline CDR1 reads SGDLS; CDR2 reads YYNGEE. CDR3 sequence: CASSESGGSFYEQYF. CDR3 nucleotide sequence: TGTGCCAGCAGCGAAAGCGGGGGGTCTTTCTACGAGCAGTACTTC.

The chain employs TRBV5-1 and TRBJ2-5, with TRBD1 as a possible D gene (6 bases). Per germline, CDR1 SGHRS and CDR2 YFSETQ. Trimming pared 9 bases from V and 2 bases from J, leaving 14 bases between. The CDR3 length is 13 residues. In DNA, the CDR3 is TGCGCCACCGCGACAGGTCATCAAGAGACCCAGTACTTC. It translates to CATATGHQETQYF.